These 31 T cell receptor beta chains were sequenced from one sample in a study of shared clonotypes between healthy human individuals. Generated by immunoSEQ multiplex PCR, the TCRdb table keeps only in-frame clones and is missing some. The table includes some 2,500,000 clones, 93% detected once. Sequenced: naive CD4+ T cells from PBMCs. Subset indicated: CD45RA+ positively selected. These receptors were taken from a man in his late teens or twenties in good health. Some clones in this sample may be carry-over from other donors' samples.

This chain uses TRBV9 with TRBJ2-5; 9 bases agree with TRBD1. With V trimmed by 3 bases and J by 2 bases, 2 bases remained unmatched. CDR3 length: 14 amino acids. The germline V gene has CDR1 SGDLS and CDR2 YYNGEE. CDR3 nucleotide sequence: TGTGCCAGCAGCGACGGACAGGGGCAAGAGACCCAGTACTTC. Amino acids: CASSDGQGQETQYF.

Here the CDR3 DNA reads TGTGCCTGGAGTCAGGGGAACACCGGGGAGCTGTTTTTT. It codes for CAWSQGNTGELFF. This chain uses TRBV30 with TRBJ2-2, with TRBD1 as a possible D gene (5 bases). V was cut by 2 bases and J by 1 base, with 5 bases left in between. The CDR3 is made up of 13 amino acids. CDR1 and CDR2 from the germline V gene are GTSNPN and SVGIG (reference sequence). Drawing the rest from reference TRBV30 and TRBJ2-2, the complete variable domain is SQTIHQWPATLVQPVGSPLSLECTVEGTSNPNLYWYRQAAGRGLQLLFYSVGIGQISSEVPQNLSASRPQDRQFILSSKKLLLSDSGFYLCAWSQGNTGELFFGEGSRLTVL.

The chain is built from TRBV6-1 and TRBJ2-1, with D unclear. Per germline, CDR1 MNHNS and CDR2 SASEGT. With 1 base removed from V and 0 bases from J, the gap between germline ends came to 10 bases. This CDR3 has 16 amino acids. CDR3 nucleotide sequence: TGTGCCAGCAGTGAAGGTCGTCAGAGCTCCTACAATGAGCAGTTCTTC. Its protein is CASSEGRQSSYNEQFF.

The chain is built from TRBV13 and TRBJ2-1; TRBD2 aligns across 12 bases. Trimming removed 1 base from V and 0 bases from J; junction bases left unmatched: 1. Germline loops: CDR1 PRHDT, CDR2 FYEKMQ (reference sequence). The CDR3 has 17 residues. The CDR3 sequence is CASSLASGRDSYNEQFF. DNA for the CDR3: TGTGCCAGCAGCTTAGCTAGCGGGAGGGACTCCTACAATGAGCAGTTCTTC.

V usage is TRBV7-2 and J usage is TRBJ2-3; weak D call: TRBD2 (7 bases). Germline CDR1 is SGHTA and CDR2 is FQGNSA. V was cut by 6 bases and J by 6 bases, with 19 bases left in between. CDR3 size: 15 residues. CDR3 in DNA: TGTGCCAGCAGACGAGGGGGGGCGGGACTGGATACGCAGTATTTT. Translating gives CASRRGGAGLDTQYF.

The gene calls are TRBV9 and TRBJ1-6, with 7 bases aligning to TRBD1. Trimming took 1 base from V and 10 from J; bases not matched to a gene: 5. Germline V CDR1 and CDR2: SGDLS, YYNGEE. This CDR3 has 14 amino acids. The CDR3, as DNA: TGTGCCAGCAGCGTAACAGGGGTTTCGTCACCCCTCCACTTT. Translating it yields CASSVTGVSSPLHF.

The CDR3 is CASSLAQGRLYQETQYF. CDR3 sequence (DNA): TGTGCCAGCAGCTTAGCACAGGGCAGGCTGTACCAAGAGACCCAGTACTTC. This chain joins TRBV7-9 and TRBJ2-5; weak D call: TRBD1 (6 bases). V shed 0 bases and J shed 0 bases, with 14 bases lying between them. This CDR3 is built from 17 residues. Germline CDR1 reads SEHNR; CDR2 reads FQNEAQ (reference sequence).

The rearrangement uses TRBV6-6 and TRBJ2-7; D not resolved. The germline gives CDR1 MNHNY, CDR2 SVGAGI (reference sequence). Trimming left V 0 bases short and J 6 bases short, with 15 bases between. This CDR3 region has 15 residues. The CDR3: CASSYSARSPREQYF. CDR3 nucleotides: TGTGCCAGCAGTTACTCGGCTAGGTCTCCCCGCGAGCAGTACTTC.

This chain joins TRBV18 and TRBJ1-1; no definite D call. Trimming stripped 1 base from V and 4 bases from J, with 10 bases between. CDR1 is KGHSH and CDR2 is LQKENI in the germline V gene. The CDR3 has 14 residues. CDR3 loop: CASSPLDVGTEAFF. In nucleotides, the CDR3 is TGTGCCAGCTCACCACTCGACGTAGGCACTGAAGCTTTCTTT.

V gene TRBV2 combines with J gene TRBJ2-7; 10 bases are a match to TRBD1. This CDR3 has 13 amino acids. V trimming: 8 bases; J trimming: 4 bases; junction bases outside the gene matches: 5. CDR1 and CDR2 (germline): SNHLY, FYNNEI. CDR3 sequence reads: CASGDRGGYEQYF. The CDR3 DNA reads as TGTGCCAGCGGGGACAGGGGTGGTTACGAGCAGTACTTC.

The rearrangement joins TRBV6-1 to TRBJ1-5; 7 positions match TRBD1. In germline, CDR1 is MNHNS, CDR2 SASEGT. V gave up 4 bases and J gave up 4 bases; unmatched junction bases: 4. The CDR3 spans 14 residues. CDR3 DNA: TGTGCCAGCAGTGGAGACAGGGTGAATCAGCCCCAGCATTTT. Translation gives CASSGDRVNQPQHF.

The chain carries TRBV7-2 and TRBJ2-2; maybe TRBD1 (5 bases). CDR1 is SGHTA and CDR2 is FQGNSA in the germline V gene. There are 16 residues in the CDR3. V was pared by 5 bases and J by 2 bases, with 15 bases between. CDR3 amino acids: CASSPLPGINTGELFF. The DNA for the CDR3 is TGTGCCAGCAGCCCCCTTCCAGGGATAAACACCGGGGAGCTGTTTTTT.

The chain carries TRBV6-1 and TRBJ2-2; perhaps TRBD2 as D (5 bases). From germline, CDR1 is MNHNS and CDR2 SASEGT. This CDR3 is built from 14 residues. V gave up 7 bases and J gave up 1 base, with 10 bases separating them. In DNA, the CDR3 is TGTGCCAGCACGAAAGCGGAGAACACCGGGGAGCTGTTTTTT. It yields the protein CASTKAENTGELFF.

The chain links TRBV29-1 to TRBJ2-7; D tentatively fits TRBD1 or TRBD2 (5 bases each). This CDR3 has 15 amino acids. Germline CDR1 reads SQVTM; CDR2 reads ANQGSEA. Trimming cost V 5 bases and J 4 bases, with 21 bases left between them. CDR3 loop: CSVRALRGRNYEQYF. Written as DNA, the CDR3 is TGCAGCGTTCGGGCCCTAAGGGGACGAAATTACGAGCAGTACTTC.

V is TRBV27 and J is TRBJ1-1; D call uncertain. With 5 bases removed from V and 4 bases from J, the gap between germline ends came to 11 bases. CDR1 MNHEY and CDR2 SMNVEV come from the germline V gene (reference sequence). This CDR3 is 13 amino acids long. CDR3 residues: CASSPAGFTEAFF. The CDR3 region has the DNA TGTGCCAGCAGTCCCGCTGGGTTCACTGAAGCTTTCTTT.

This rearrangement joins TRBV29-1 to TRBJ1-3; 10 bases fit TRBD1. The CDR3 extends over 13 amino acids. The V segment lost 5 bases and the J segment 7 bases; nucleotides outside the gene matches: 5. Germline loops: CDR1 SQVTM, CDR2 ANQGSEA. CDR3 bases: TGCAGCGTTAAACCGGGACAGGGGAACACCATATATTTT. Translating gives CSVKPGQGNTIYF.

The chain uses TRBV9 and TRBJ2-2; TRBD2 agrees at 10 bases. The CDR3 has 17 residues. Germline V gene sequence: CDR1 SGDLS, CDR2 YYNGEE. V dropped 1 base and J dropped 2; count of bases not matched to a gene: 5. CDR3 bases: TGTGCCAGCAGCGTATTTGGGACTAGCGATAACACCGGGGAGCTGTTTTTT. This encodes CASSVFGTSDNTGELFF.

This clone has a single count. This chain joins TRBV6-4 and TRBJ1-2, with D perhaps TRBD1 (6 bases). Per germline, CDR1 MRHNA and CDR2 SNTAGT. V was clipped by 6 bases and J by 0 bases, with 17 bases between them. The CDR3 loop spans 16 amino acids. The CDR3 is CASSGDTGNSNYGYTF. The CDR3 DNA reads TGTGCCAGCAGCGGGGACACAGGAAACTCTAACTATGGCTACACCTTC.

The gene calls are TRBV5-1 and TRBJ1-6; D not certain. Trimming removed 4 bases at V and 10 bases at J, with 15 bases between. The CDR3 runs 14 residues. The germline V gene has CDR1 SGHRS and CDR2 YFSETQ. CDR3 loop: CASSLEGWRSPLHF. In DNA form, the CDR3 reads TGCGCCAGCAGCCTGGAGGGTTGGAGATCACCCCTCCACTTT. Supplemented by reference TRBV5-1 and TRBJ1-6, the full variable domain reads KAGVTQTPRYLIKTRGQQVTLSCSPISGHRSVSWYQQTPGQGLQFLFEYFSETQRNKGNFPGRFSGRQFSNSRSEMNVSTLELGDSALYLCASSLEGWRSPLHFGNGTRLTVT.

The V call is TRBV28, the J call TRBJ1-2; D might be TRBD1 (5 bases). The CDR3 has 15 residues. Germline values: CDR1 MDHEN, CDR2 SYDVKM. The V end was cut by 4 bases, the J end by 7 bases, with 19 bases between. The CDR3 sequence: CASSYLAQVGGGYTF. CDR3 coding DNA: TGTGCCAGCAGTTATTTAGCCCAGGTCGGGGGTGGCTACACCTTC.

The chain joins TRBV7-6 to TRBJ2-5; D unclear. Trimming left V 4 bases short and J 4 bases short, with 10 bases between. The CDR3 loop spans 13 amino acids. CDR1 and CDR2 (germline): SGHVS, FNYEAQ. The CDR3 loop is CASSSRVAETQYF. The CDR3 DNA reads TGTGCCAGCAGCTCCCGAGTGGCAGAGACCCAGTACTTC.

Details on this clone: In the same sample, other DNA sequences code for this CDR3. This chain links TRBV18 with TRBJ2-5; the match to TRBD1 covers 12 bases. V shed 2 bases and J 4 bases; nucleotides not matched to a gene: 2. CDR3 length: 15 residues. Per the germline V gene, CDR1 is KGHSH and CDR2 is LQKENI. The CDR3 protein is CASSPGTGGRETQYF. The CDR3 DNA sequence: TGTGCCAGCTCACCAGGGACAGGGGGCCGAGAGACCCAGTACTTC.

The chain carries TRBV28 and TRBJ2-3; D is uncertain. With 6 bases removed from V and 2 bases from J, the gap between germline ends came to 12 bases. This CDR3 comprises 14 residues. Germline values: CDR1 MDHEN, CDR2 SYDVKM. The CDR3 DNA sequence: TGTGCCAGCAGGGCTGGCCGATTCACAGATACGCAGTATTTT. Protein product: CASRAGRFTDTQYF.

The J gene is TRBJ1-3, the V gene TRBV30, with 9 bases lining up with TRBD1. CDR1 is GTSNPN, CDR2 SVGIG, per germline (reference sequence). J was trimmed by 0 bases and V by 3 bases; bases with no gene match: 9. This CDR3 is built from 17 residues. CDR3 nucleotides: TGTGCCTGGAGCTGGGGGGACAGGGCCCGCTCTGGAAACACCATATATTTT. Its protein is CAWSWGDRARSGNTIYF.

The DNA of the CDR3 is TGCGCCAGCAGCCAAGTAAGGGGTACTGAGCAGTTCTTC. Translating it yields CASSQVRGTEQFF. This rearrangement joins TRBV4-1 to TRBJ2-1, with D possibly being TRBD1 (5 bases). Germline V gene data show CDR1 as MGHRA and CDR2 as YSYEKL. This CDR3 has 13 amino acids. Trimming pared 1 base from V and 9 bases from J, leaving 10 bases between.

J is TRBJ2-2 and V is TRBV28, with 10 bases matching TRBD2. Germline V gene data show CDR1 as MDHEN and CDR2 as SYDVKM. V dropped 9 bases and J dropped 7; count of bases not matched to a gene: 11. This CDR3 region has 15 residues. The CDR3 bases are TGTGCCAGTTCCTCCAGCGGGAGGGCCGGCGGGGAGCTGTTTTTT. Its protein product is CASSSSGRAGGELFF. Complete variable domain (other parts from reference TRBV28 and TRBJ2-2): DVKVTQSSRYLVKRTGEKVFLECVQDMDHENMFWYRQDPGLGLRLIYFSYDVKMKEKGDIPEGYSVSREKKERFSLILESASTNQTSMYLCASSSSGRAGGELFFGEGSRLTVL.

The CDR3 DNA reads TGCAGCGTTAGGACAGGGGAGGATCAGCCCCAGCATTTT. This sequence encodes CSVRTGEDQPQHF. J is TRBJ1-5 and V is TRBV29-1, with TRBD1 matching over 9 bases. Germline assignment: CDR1 SQVTM and CDR2 ANQGSEA. V shed 5 bases, J shed 5 bases, and the junction held 4 bases outside the gene matches. The CDR3 has 13 residues.

The chain has TRBV6-5 and TRBJ1-1; possible D gene TRBD1, 6 bases. CDR1 and CDR2 from the germline V gene are MNHEY and SVGAGI. The CDR3 totals 15 residues. V lost 5 bases, J lost 0 bases, and 13 bases lay in between. CDR3 sequence: CASSRNRELNTEAFF. The DNA for the CDR3 is TGTGCCAGCAGTCGAAACAGGGAGTTGAACACTGAAGCTTTCTTT.

The rearrangement links TRBV7-2 to TRBJ2-2; D unclear. The V end lost 2 bases, the J end lost 3 bases, and 7 bases lay between the germline ends. The CDR3 length is 14 residues. From germline, CDR1 is SGHTA and CDR2 FQGNSA. The CDR3 bases are TGTGCCAGCAGCTTACCCCAGCACACCGGGGAGCTGTTTTTT. Its translation: CASSLPQHTGELFF.

The rearrangement joins TRBV4-3 to TRBJ2-3; 8 positions agree with TRBD1. There are 14 residues in the CDR3. Germline CDR1 and CDR2: LGHNA and YSLEER. The J segment lost 2 bases and the V segment lost 6 bases, leaving 4 bases of the junction unmatched. CDR3 sequence: CASSRQGFTDTQYF. In nucleotides, the CDR3 is TGCGCCAGCAGTCGACAGGGGTTCACAGATACGCAGTATTTT.

This clone was detected a few times. This chain links TRBV4-2 with TRBJ1-5; D unclear. The CDR3 has 16 residues. V lost 0 bases, J lost 1 base, and 10 bases lay in between. Per germline, CDR1 LGHNA and CDR2 YNFKEQ. CDR3 loop: CASSQETSVSNQPQHF. The CDR3 coding sequence is TGTGCCAGCAGCCAAGAAACGTCAGTGAGCAATCAGCCCCAGCATTTT.